A selection of T cell receptor beta chains follows, all from one sample in a study of control samples from healthy donors and cancer patients. Libraries were prepared by immunoSEQ multiplex PCR; TCRdb keeps only in-frame clonotypes and omits some of them. The profile shows approximately 120,000 clones, roughly 87% of them singletons. The sequenced material came from blood. The receptors here all came from a man between 18 and 35 years old in good health. CDR3s include the opening cysteine and the closing phenylalanine or tryptophan. D genes are given only for firm matches. A clone size is listed for some rows: how often the clone was seen (once, few, many), or a class if it is expanded.

D gene | J gene | clone size | V gene | CDR3 protein | CDR3 DNA
TRBD2 | TRBJ2-7 | NA | TRBV30 | CAWSFTGGRGEQYF | TGTGCCTGGAGTTTCACGGGGGGAAGGGGCGAGCAGTACTTC
NA | TRBJ1-2 | once | TRBV28 | CASRIGEINYGYTF | TGTGCCAGCAGAATCGGGGAAATTAACTATGGCTACACCTTC
NA | TRBJ2-1 | NA | TRBV7-2 | CASSLTGNEQFF | TGTGCCAGCAGCTTAACCGGGAATGAGCAGTTCTTC
NA | TRBJ1-1 | NA | TRBV20-1 | CSARWSTEAFF | TGCAGTGCTAGGTGGTCCACTGAAGCTTTCTTT
NA | TRBJ1-1 | NA | TRBV5-1 | CASSLDVSGTEAFF | TGCGCCAGCAGCTTGGATGTCAGCGGCACTGAAGCTTTCTTT
TRBD1 | TRBJ1-5 | NA | TRBV5-6 | CASSLGQGGNQPQHF | TGTGCCAGCAGCCTTGGACAGGGGGGCAATCAGCCCCAGCATTTT
NA | TRBJ1-1 | NA | TRBV7-8 | CASRAGANTEAFF | TGTGCCAGCAGGGCGGGGGCGAACACTGAAGCTTTCTTT
NA | TRBJ1-4 | NA | TRBV11-2 | CASRRERQSEKLFF | TGTGCCAGCAGACGTGAACGACAAAGTGAAAAACTGTTTTTT
NA | TRBJ2-5 | NA | TRBV6-1 | CASSEDWIRETQYF | TGTGCCAGCAGTGAGGACTGGATAAGGGAGACCCAGTACTTC
NA | TRBJ1-2 | NA | TRBV12-3/TRBV12-4 | CASRTTGLGGYTF | TGTGCCAGCAGGACTACGGGACTCGGTGGCTACACCTTC
NA | TRBJ2-4 | NA | TRBV6-1 | CASSEALAGSGNQYF | TGTGCCAGCAGTGAAGCGTTGGCAGGGAGCGGTAATCAGTACTTC
NA | TRBJ1-4 | few | TRBV7-2 | CASSLSGSGEKLFF | TGTGCCAGCAGCTTATCAGGGAGCGGTGAAAAACTGTTTTTT
TRBD1 | TRBJ2-1 | NA | TRBV10-3 | CATRQGANEQFF | TGTGCCACCCGACAGGGCGCGAATGAGCAGTTCTTC
TRBD1 | TRBJ2-3 | NA | TRBV5-1 | CASIPRGQTDTQYF | TGCGCCAGCATCCCCAGGGGGCAAACAGATACGCAGTATTTT
TRBD2 | TRBJ2-1 | NA | TRBV5-1 | CASSHRTSGSYNEQFF | TGCGCCAGCAGCCATCGGACTAGCGGGTCCTACAATGAGCAGTTCTTC
NA | TRBJ1-2 | NA | TRBV2 | CASSDDGNYGYTF | TGTGCCAGCAGTGATGACGGGAACTATGGCTACACCTTC
NA | TRBJ1-3 | NA | TRBV27 | CASRQQGLAGNTIYF | TGTGCCAGCAGGCAACAGGGATTAGCAGGAAACACCATATATTTT
TRBD1 | TRBJ1-4 | NA | TRBV27 | CASSLSQGQGWANEKLFF | TGTGCCAGCAGTTTATCGCAAGGACAGGGTTGGGCTAATGAAAAACTGTTTTTT
NA | TRBJ1-2 | few | TRBV18 | CASSPEGGYGYTF | TGTGCCAGCTCACCGGAAGGGGGGTATGGCTACACCTTC
TRBD2 | TRBJ2-3 | few | TRBV9 | CASSGRLAGFTDTQYF | TGTGCCAGCAGCGGGCGACTAGCGGGATTCACAGATACGCAGTATTTT
TRBD2 | TRBJ2-7 | NA | TRBV28 | CATLGGDGLEQYF | TGTGCCACCCTGGGAGGGGATGGGCTCGAGCAGTACTTC
TRBD1 | TRBJ2-5 | NA | TRBV14 | CASSQLPGGQGKETQYF | TGTGCCAGCAGCCAATTGCCGGGGGGACAGGGGAAAGAGACCCAGTACTTC
NA | TRBJ1-4 | once | TRBV19 | CASSMGPIKMSSNEKLFF | TGTGCCAGTAGTATGGGACCGATTAAGATGTCGTCTAATGAAAAACTGTTTTTT
TRBD2 | TRBJ2-2 | NA | TRBV30 | CAWEGLAGRLMAGELFF | TGTGCCTGGGAGGGACTAGCGGGACGGTTAATGGCCGGGGAGCTGTTTTTT
NA | TRBJ1-2 | NA | TRBV30 | CAWSVRGDYGYTF | TGTGCCTGGAGTGTACGGGGGGACTATGGCTACACCTTC
TRBD2 | TRBJ2-2 | NA | TRBV5-4 | CASSPGLAGTGELFF | TGTGCCAGCAGCCCGGGACTAGCGGGTACCGGGGAGCTGTTTTTT
NA | TRBJ1-5 | NA | TRBV5-6 | CASSSDSSETRQPQHF | TGTGCCAGCAGCTCGGACAGTAGCGAGACAAGGCAGCCCCAGCATTTT
NA | TRBJ1-1 | many | TRBV27 | CASSLLTGTPNTEAFF | TGTGCCAGCAGTTTACTTACCGGGACACCTAACACTGAAGCTTTCTTT
NA | TRBJ2-7 | NA | TRBV7-3 | CASSPSSYEQYF | TGTGCCAGCAGCCCGAGCTCCTACGAGCAGTACTTC
NA | TRBJ2-3 | NA | TRBV28 | CASSFSGVRDTQYF | TGTGCCAGCAGTTTTAGTGGGGTACGGGATACGCAGTATTTT
NA | TRBJ1-4 | NA | TRBV4-1 | CASSQVYHYEKLFF | TGCGCCAGCAGCCAAGTGTATCATTATGAAAAACTGTTTTTT
NA | TRBJ1-6 | NA | TRBV24-1 | CATSDFGTANSPLHF | TGTGCCACCAGTGATTTTGGGACTGCTAATTCACCCCTCCACTTT
NA | TRBJ2-4 | NA | TRBV28 | CASSFLSLAKNIQYF | TGTGCCAGCAGTTTTCTAAGTCTAGCCAAAAACATTCAGTACTTC
NA | TRBJ2-1 | once | TRBV2 | CASSEHGYNEQFF | TGTGCCAGCAGTGAACATGGGTACAATGAGCAGTTCTTC
NA | TRBJ1-5 | NA | TRBV5-1 | CASSENALGGNQPRHF | TGCGCCAGCAGCGAGAACGCCCTCGGTGGCAATCAGCCCCGGCATTTT
NA | TRBJ2-3 | NA | TRBV6-5 | CASSIAGDVMDTQYF | TGTGCCAGCAGTATAGCAGGGGATGTTATGGATACGCAGTATTTT
TRBD2 | TRBJ2-1 | NA | TRBV10-3 | CAIRTSGRGYNEQFF | TGTGCCATCAGGACCAGCGGGAGAGGCTACAATGAGCAGTTCTTC
TRBD2 | TRBJ2-6 | NA | TRBV28 | CASSSGGSGANVLTF | TGTGCCAGCAGTTCCGGCGGGAGTGGGGCCAACGTCCTGACTTTC
NA | TRBJ2-1 | NA | TRBV7-2 | CASSLYSGDEQFF | TGTGCCAGCAGCCTCTACTCAGGGGATGAGCAGTTCTTC
NA | TRBJ2-7 | once | TRBV27 | CASSWSLSYEQYF | TGTGCCAGCAGTTGGTCCCTCTCCTACGAGCAGTACTTC
TRBD2 | TRBJ2-7 | NA | TRBV30 | CAWNQGTSGSSYEQYF | TGTGCCTGGAACCAAGGGACTAGCGGGAGCTCCTACGAGCAGTACTTC
NA | TRBJ1-2 | NA | TRBV30 | CAWTENYGYTF | TGTGCCTGGACAGAGAACTATGGCTACACCTTC
NA | TRBJ1-5 | NA | TRBV4-1 | CASSQLQGNNQPQHF | TGCGCCAGCAGCCAATTGCAAGGAAACAATCAGCCCCAGCATTTT
NA | TRBJ2-3 | NA | TRBV19 | CASRQSDTQYF | TGTGCCAGTAGGCAGTCAGATACGCAGTATTTT
TRBD2 | TRBJ2-1 | NA | TRBV18 | CASSPGLAEEGFF | TGTGCCAGCTCACCCGGACTAGCGGAGGAGGGGTTCTTC
NA | TRBJ2-3 | NA | TRBV11-2 | CASSLRGTDTQYF | TGTGCCAGCAGCTTGAGGGGCACAGATACGCAGTATTTT
TRBD1 | TRBJ2-7 | NA | TRBV3-1/TRBV3-2 | CASSQGIVRDRRNF | TGTGCCAGCAGCCAAGGCATTGTTAGGGACAGGCGAAACTTC
NA | TRBJ2-5 | NA | TRBV9 | CASSVVGSVKQETQYF | TGTGCCAGCAGCGTAGTTGGTAGCGTGAAACAAGAGACCCAGTACTTC